The 21 T cell receptor beta chains below were found in one sample sequenced in a study of blood T cell repertoires in COVID-19. The protocol was immunoSEQ multiplex PCR, while the TCRdb copy is restricted to in-frame clones and leaves out a portion. The table includes roughly 460,000 clones, 80% to 90% detected once. Sequences were obtained from peripheral blood. The origin of the receptors is a man aged 18 to 29 with COVID-19, enrolled during active disease.

The chain carries TRBV10-3 and TRBJ2-5; D might be TRBD1 (6 bases). The CDR3 covers 13 residues. Germline loops: CDR1 ENHRY, CDR2 SYGVKD. V was trimmed by 6 bases and J by 3 bases, leaving 11 bases between them. CDR3: CAIRAGQKETQYF. The CDR3 DNA reads as TGTGCCATCAGGGCTGGACAGAAAGAGACCCAGTACTTC.

The chain couples TRBV25-1 to TRBJ2-3, with TRBD2 matching over 7 bases. CDR3 length: 16 residues. Germline loops: CDR1 MGHDK, CDR2 SYGVNS. Losses at the gene ends were 6 bases for V and 1 base for J; bases not matched to a gene: 10. CDR3 bases: TGTGCCAGCAGCGCCGCCTGGGGAGGGGGCACAGATACGCAGTATTTT. Translation: CASSAAWGGGTDTQYF.

The chain uses TRBV5-4 and TRBJ2-3, with 11 bases fitting TRBD2. In germline, CDR1 is SGHNT, CDR2 YYREEE (reference sequence). The CDR3 is made up of 16 amino acids. The ends lost 4 bases at V and 4 bases at J; junction bases unmatched: 8. CDR3 sequence reads: CASSTALAGGADTQYF. CDR3 nucleotide sequence: TGTGCCAGCAGCACCGCCCTAGCGGGGGGTGCAGATACGCAGTATTTT.

V usage is TRBV4-2 and J usage is TRBJ2-7, with 10 positions matching TRBD2. This CDR3 is built from 17 residues. The germline V gene encodes CDR1 LGHNA and CDR2 YNFKEQ. Trimming removed 0 bases from V and 12 bases from J; junction bases left unmatched: 17. In DNA, the CDR3 is TGTGCCAGCAGCCAAGATCCCTCCCTAGCGGGAGAACAACGGCGGTACTTC. Translation gives CASSQDPSLAGEQRRYF.

V is TRBV18 and J is TRBJ1-1, with D tentatively TRBD1 (5 bases). CDR3 length equals 13 residues. Trimming removed 6 bases at V and 5 bases at J, with 13 bases between. CDR1 is KGHSH and CDR2 is LQKENI in the germline V gene. The CDR3 spells CASSPGGWTEAFF. The CDR3, as DNA: TGTGCCAGCTCCCCCGGGGGTTGGACTGAAGCTTTCTTT.

This chain links TRBV4-1 with TRBJ2-3; 7 bases are a match to TRBD2. J gave up 4 bases and V 6 bases, and 10 bases lay outside the gene matches. Germline V lookup: CDR1 MGHRA, CDR2 YSYEKL. CDR3 size: 15 residues. This CDR3 is CASRGIGEGPDTQYF. The CDR3 DNA is TGCGCCAGCAGAGGGATAGGGGAGGGCCCAGATACGCAGTATTTT.

This clone showed up just once. The chain joins TRBV19 to TRBJ1-3; D not certain. This CDR3 is built from 15 residues. V lost 3 bases, J lost 6 bases, and 15 bases lay in between. Germline V gene sequence: CDR1 LNHDA, CDR2 SQIVND (reference sequence). In DNA form, the CDR3 reads TGTGCCAGTAGTATCCGTGACATAACCCTAAACACCATATATTTT. Protein product: CASSIRDITLNTIYF. Together with reference TRBV19 and TRBJ1-3, the CDR3 gives the full variable domain: DGGITQSPKYLFRKEGQNVTLSCEQNLNHDAMYWYRQDPGQGLRLIYYSQIVNDFQKGDIAEGYSVSREKKESFPLTVTSAQKNPTAFYLCASSIRDITLNTIYFGEGSWLTVV.

The V and J genes are TRBV27 and TRBJ2-1; D uncertain. Germline V gene data show CDR1 as MNHEY and CDR2 as SMNVEV (reference sequence). This CDR3 contains 17 residues. The V end lost 5 bases, the J end lost 7 bases, and 24 bases lay between the germline ends. The CDR3 reads CASSPIYLAEPGNEQFF. The CDR3 DNA is TGTGCCAGCAGTCCCATCTACCTGGCGGAGCCCGGGAATGAGCAGTTCTTC.

Worth noting for this clone: One end of the junction fails to match germline, which may point to a read error. This chain links TRBV7-6 with TRBJ2-1, with 11 bases aligning to TRBD2. Germline CDR1 SGHVS, CDR2 FNYEAQ. This CDR3 has 17 amino acids. CDR3 DNA: TGTGCCAGCAGCTTACTAGCGGGGGGTGGTCTCTACCATGAGCAGTTCTTC. Translated, it gives CASSLLAGGGLYHEQFF.

The chain carries TRBV2 and TRBJ2-7, with TRBD1 matching 10 bases. This CDR3 is built from 16 residues. The junction had 13 bases not matched to a gene; V was cut back by 6 bases and J by 5 bases. CDR1 SNHLY and CDR2 FYNNEI come from the germline V gene. DNA of the CDR3: TGTGCCAGCAGGGCCACCGGGACAGGGGATGTAAACGAGCAGTACTTC. This translates into CASRATGTGDVNEQYF.

Note on this clone: One end of the junction does not line up with germline, which may come from a read error. The chain is built from TRBV10-3 and TRBJ2-7; 8 bases map to TRBD1. This CDR3 region has 17 residues. Germline loops: CDR1 ENHRY, CDR2 SYGVKD. This CDR3 reads CATSGARKTGATYEQYF. The CDR3 DNA is TGTGCCACCAGTGGGGCGCGTAAGACAGGGGCCACCTACGAGCAGTACTTC.

V gene TRBV6-5 combines with J gene TRBJ2-7; D possibly corresponds to TRBD1 (7 bases). Deletions cut 6 bases from V and 2 bases from J, with 14 bases between. The CDR3 is made up of 14 amino acids. The germline CDR1 and CDR2 sequences are MNHEY and SVGAGI. The CDR3 bases are TGTGCCAGCAGGGAGGGGACAGCCACCTACGAGCAGTACTTC. It specifies CASREGTATYEQYF.

The chain couples TRBV14 to TRBJ2-2; 7 bases are shared with TRBD1. The germline gives CDR1 SGHDN, CDR2 FVKESK. V trimming: 5 bases; J trimming: 6 bases; junction bases outside the gene matches: 3. The CDR3 covers 13 residues. Here the CDR3 DNA reads TGTGCCAGCAGCGTAACAGGGGCCGGGGAGCTGTTTTTT. As protein: CASSVTGAGELFF.

The V and J genes are TRBV6-5 and TRBJ1-3, with no clear D. The CDR3 contains 16 residues. With 2 bases removed from V and 0 bases from J, the gap between germline ends came to 11 bases. Looked up from germline, CDR1 is MNHEY and CDR2 is SVGAGI. The CDR3 sequence is CASSYNQQSSGNTIYF. The CDR3 nucleotides read TGTGCCAGCAGTTACAATCAACAGAGCTCTGGAAACACCATATATTTT.

This chain links TRBV7-8 with TRBJ2-1; TRBD2 agrees at 11 bases. Germline-derived CDR1 and CDR2 are SGHVS and FQNEAQ. J was trimmed by 8 bases and V by 3 bases; bases with no gene match: 0. The CDR3 sequence is 13 residues long. The CDR3 DNA reads TGTGCCAGCAGCTTGGGACTAGCGGATGAGCAGTTCTTC. It translates to CASSLGLADEQFF.

The chain employs TRBV28 and TRBJ2-7; TRBD2 agrees at 16 bases. This CDR3 has 19 residues. Germline V gene sequence: CDR1 MDHEN, CDR2 SYDVKM. The ends lost 4 bases at V and 4 bases at J; junction bases unmatched: 13. The CDR3 DNA follows: TGTGCCAGCAGTTCCCCCCGCGGGACTAGCGGGAGGGGTTTGTACGAGCAGTACTTC. Encoded protein: CASSSPRGTSGRGLYEQYF.

This clone was seen only once. Additional DNA sequences in this sample encode the identical CDR3. This sequence joins TRBV3-1 (or the pseudogene TRBV3-2) and TRBJ2-3; 10 nucleotides line up with TRBD2. J was trimmed by 0 bases and V by 6 bases; bases with no gene match: 3. The CDR3 runs to 15 residues. Per germline, CDR1 LGHDT and CDR2 YNNKEL (reference sequence). CDR3 protein: CASSPTSGSTDTQYF. As DNA, the CDR3 is TGTGCCAGCAGTCCGACTAGCGGGAGCACAGATACGCAGTATTTT.

The rearrangement links TRBV19 to TRBJ1-2; the D gene is possibly TRBD1 (6 bases). Germline loops: CDR1 LNHDA, CDR2 SQIVND (reference sequence). V shed 6 bases and J shed 3 bases, with 11 bases lying between them. CDR3 length equals 13 residues. The CDR3 reads CASSPQGDYGYTF. DNA of the CDR3: TGTGCCAGTAGCCCACAGGGCGACTATGGCTACACCTTC.

Here the CDR3 DNA reads TGTGCCAGCAGTGCGAAAGGACTAGCGGGAGTTGTCTACGAGCAGTACTTC. Encoded protein: CASSAKGLAGVVYEQYF. J is TRBJ2-7 and V is TRBV27; TRBD2 matches 13 bases. The V segment lost 5 bases and the J segment 3 bases; nucleotides outside the gene matches: 10. The CDR3 has 17 residues. CDR1 is MNHEY, CDR2 SMNVEV, per germline (reference sequence).

J is TRBJ2-4 and V is TRBV7-9; D call uncertain. The CDR3 consists of 16 residues. Germline CDR1 and CDR2: SEHNR and FQNEAQ (reference sequence). Trimming removed 1 base at V and 0 bases at J, with 10 bases between. CDR3 bases: TGTGCCAGCAGCTTAGTCTCTGGAGTAGCCAAAAACATTCAGTACTTC. Its translation is CASSLVSGVAKNIQYF.

This clone was seen just once. The gene calls are TRBV5-6 and TRBJ2-5, with D maybe TRBD1 (5 bases). The CDR3 contains 15 residues. Trimming removed 5 bases from V and 2 bases from J, with 16 bases in between. Germline-derived CDR1 and CDR2 are SGHDT and YYEEEE. The CDR3 nucleotides read TGTGCCAGCAGGATTGAGCCAGGGATGCAAGAGACCCAGTACTTC. Protein sequence: CASRIEPGMQETQYF.